These T cell receptor beta chains were read from a single sample in a study of blood T cell repertoires in COVID-19. Sequencing was performed with immunoSEQ multiplex PCR; in TCRdb, only in-frame clones are kept and a portion is missing. The top ten hold about 1.6% of the sample, which has 250,000 to 350,000 clones, less than 85% seen once. Input material: peripheral blood. These receptors all come from a human donor with COVID-19, enrolled during active disease. The donor label of this sample is uncertain. Each CDR3 is given with its conserved first and last residue. D genes are given only for firm matches. Expanded clones are given a class, and other clones once, few, many or no size at all.

j_call	clone_size	v_call	d_call	cdr3_aa	cdr3_nt
TRBJ2-1	.	TRBV6-2/TRBV6-3	.	CASSHPPGVSYNEQFF	TGTGCCAGCAGTCACCCCCCGGGAGTCTCCTACAATGAGCAGTTCTTC
TRBJ2-2	.	TRBV7-6	TRBD1	CASSLAHRGPGTGELFF	TGTGCCAGCAGCTTAGCCCACAGGGGTCCGGGAACCGGGGAGCTGTTTTTT
TRBJ1-6	.	TRBV11-3	.	CASSPDSGSPLHF	TGTGCCAGCAGCCCGGACAGCGGATCACCCCTCCACTTT
TRBJ1-2	.	TRBV11-2	.	CASSLAGGGGDGYTF	TGTGCCAGCAGCTTAGCAGGCGGGGGCGGTGATGGCTACACCTTC
TRBJ1-2	.	TRBV6-5	.	CASGNGAHYGYTF	TGTGCCAGCGGTAATGGGGCCCACTATGGCTACACCTTC
TRBJ2-5	.	TRBV5-1	TRBD2	CASSLVGTSAQETQYF	TGCGCCAGCAGCTTAGTAGGGACTAGCGCCCAAGAGACCCAGTACTTC
TRBJ2-7	.	TRBV18	TRBD1	CASSPLGTGSEQYF	TGTGCCAGCTCACCCCTTGGGACAGGGAGCGAGCAGTACTTC
TRBJ2-1	.	TRBV7-8	TRBD2	CASSLIRLAGINEQFF	TGTGCCAGCAGCTTAATTAGACTAGCGGGGATCAATGAGCAGTTCTTC
TRBJ1-3	.	TRBV19	TRBD1	CASSMDRENGNTIYF	TGTGCCAGTAGTATGGACAGGGAGAATGGAAACACCATATATTTT
TRBJ1-4	.	TRBV3-1/TRBV3-2	TRBD1	CASSQITGATQLFF	TGTGCCAGCAGCCAAATTACAGGGGCGACTCAACTGTTTTTT
TRBJ2-7	.	TRBV28	.	CASSPRSYSYEQYF	TGTGCCAGCAGCCCTCGGTCCTACTCCTACGAGCAGTACTTC
TRBJ2-7	once	TRBV25-1	TRBD1	CASSGAGTGGEQYF	TGTGCCAGCAGTGGGGCCGGGACAGGGGGCGAGCAGTACTTC
TRBJ1-3	.	TRBV19	.	CASSILPGLSGNTIYF	TGTGCCAGTAGTATTCTCCCGGGACTCTCTGGAAACACCATATATTTT
TRBJ2-5	.	TRBV5-1	.	CASSLAAGQETQYF	TGCGCCAGCAGCTTGGCCGCAGGGCAAGAGACCCAGTACTTC
TRBJ2-1	.	TRBV9	TRBD1	CASSVLQGPGNEQFF	TGTGCCAGCAGCGTCCTACAGGGGCCAGGTAATGAGCAGTTCTTC
TRBJ2-5	.	TRBV10-3	.	CAISERQVQETQYF	TGTGCCATCAGCGAAAGACAGGTACAAGAGACCCAGTACTTC
TRBJ1-1	once	TRBV19	.	CASSMGRRTEAFF	TGTGCCAGTAGTATGGGCAGGAGGACTGAAGCTTTCTTT
TRBJ2-2	.	TRBV2	.	CASSNFLNTGELFF	TGTGCCAGCAGTAACTTTCTAAACACCGGGGAGCTGTTTTTT
TRBJ2-5	once	TRBV9	TRBD1	CASSVDGTAQETQYF	TGTGCCAGCAGCGTAGACGGGACAGCCCAAGAGACCCAGTACTTC
TRBJ1-1	.	TRBV7-3	.	CASSFEGNTEAFF	TGTGCCAGCAGCTTTGAGGGTAACACTGAAGCTTTCTTT
TRBJ1-2	.	TRBV6-5	TRBD1	CASRYGTGRYGYTF	TGTGCCAGCAGGTACGGGACAGGTCGCTATGGCTACACCTTC
TRBJ1-4	.	TRBV19	.	CASSMAANEKLFF	TGTGCCAGTAGTATGGCAGCTAATGAAAAACTGTTTTTT
TRBJ1-5	.	TRBV19	.	CASSTGYQPQHF	TGTGCCAGTAGTACAGGGTATCAGCCCCAGCATTTT
TRBJ2-1	once	TRBV11-3	.	CASSSQNRGGNNEQFF	TGTGCCAGCAGCTCCCAGAACAGGGGGGGAAACAATGAGCAGTTCTTC
TRBJ1-2	.	TRBV11-2	TRBD1	CASSSIQGFGYTF	TGTGCCAGCAGCTCAATACAGGGGTTTGGCTACACCTTC
TRBJ2-1	.	TRBV11-3	.	CASSSGQQYNEQFF	TGTGCCAGCAGCTCGGGACAACAATACAATGAGCAGTTCTTC
TRBJ2-7	.	TRBV19	TRBD1	CASSKTGPSYEQYF	TGTGCCAGTAGCAAGACAGGGCCTTCCTACGAGCAGTACTTC
TRBJ2-3	.	TRBV7-8	.	CASSPRSLTSDTQYF	TGTGCCAGCAGTCCGAGGAGTCTTACCTCAGATACGCAGTATTTT
TRBJ1-2	.	TRBV5-1	TRBD1	CASSLIGQAAGNGYTF	TGCGCCAGCAGCTTAATTGGACAGGCGGCGGGGAATGGCTACACCTTC
TRBJ1-4	.	TRBV18	TRBD1	CASSPPSDRGEKLFF	TGTGCCAGCTCACCACCATCGGACAGGGGTGAAAAACTGTTTTTT
TRBJ1-5	few	TRBV5-1	.	CASQRSGGNQPQHF	TGCGCCAGCCAGCGGTCAGGCGGCAATCAGCCCCAGCATTTT
TRBJ2-1	.	TRBV7-8	TRBD1	CASSSYPGTGAYNEQFF	TGTGCCAGCAGCTCATATCCCGGGACAGGGGCCTACAATGAGCAGTTCTTC
TRBJ2-1	.	TRBV15	TRBD2	CATSRVTGGLNEQFF	TGTGCCACCAGCAGAGTAACGGGAGGGTTGAATGAGCAGTTCTTC
TRBJ2-7	.	TRBV18	TRBD2	CASSTTGLAASSYEQYF	TGTGCCAGCTCAACAACGGGACTAGCGGCAAGCTCCTACGAGCAGTACTTC
TRBJ2-1	once	TRBV10-3	.	CAIRPRGDDREQFF	TGTGCCATCAGACCCCGCGGCGACGATCGCGAGCAGTTCTTC
TRBJ1-1	.	TRBV7-8	TRBD1	CASSLLGQGVRSTEAFF	TGTGCCAGCAGCCTACTAGGACAGGGGGTAAGGAGCACTGAAGCTTTCTTT
TRBJ2-7	.	TRBV11-3	TRBD1	CASSRQGAGEQYF	TGTGCCAGCAGCCGACAGGGGGCAGGTGAGCAGTACTTC
TRBJ1-1	.	TRBV5-1	.	CASSLGTSSGTEAFF	TGCGCCAGCAGCTTGGGGACAAGCTCAGGAACTGAAGCTTTCTTT
TRBJ2-1	.	TRBV28	.	CASTRDSINEQFF	TGTGCCAGCACTAGGGACTCAATCAATGAGCAGTTCTTC
TRBJ2-2	.	TRBV5-4	TRBD1	CASSTPGTGNTGELFF	TGTGCCAGCAGCACACCCGGGACAGGGAACACCGGGGAGCTGTTTTTT
TRBJ2-3	.	TRBV7-3	TRBD1	CASSSPTGGTDTQYF	TGTGCCAGCAGCTCCCCGACAGGGGGCACAGATACGCAGTATTTT
TRBJ2-7	.	TRBV27	TRBD1	CASSSTGNGYEQYF	TGTGCCAGCAGTTCGACAGGGAACGGCTACGAGCAGTACTTC
TRBJ2-3	.	TRBV27	TRBD2	CASCRSGRMDTQYF	TGTGCCAGCTGTAGGAGCGGGAGGATGGATACGCAGTATTTT
TRBJ2-3	few	TRBV5-1	TRBD1	CASSLGTATDTQYF	TGCGCCAGCAGCTTAGGGACAGCCACAGATACGCAGTATTTT
TRBJ2-5	few	TRBV6-1	TRBD2	CASSEALAGAAETQYF	TGTGCCAGCAGTGAAGCGCTCGCGGGAGCGGCTGAGACCCAGTACTTC
TRBJ1-5	.	TRBV4-3	TRBD1	CASSSRQGAGNQPQHF	TGCGCCAGCAGCTCACGACAGGGGGCCGGCAATCAGCCCCAGCATTTT
TRBJ2-7	.	TRBV27	TRBD1	CASSLQGASEQYF	TGTGCCAGCAGCTTACAGGGGGCGAGTGAGCAGTACTTC
TRBJ1-2	.	TRBV19	.	CASSIDWGGYTF	TGTGCCAGTAGTATAGACTGGGGCGGCTACACCTTC
TRBJ1-5	.	TRBV28	TRBD1	CASSFEQGANNQPQHF	TGTGCCAGCAGTTTCGAACAGGGGGCCAACAATCAGCCCCAGCATTTT
TRBJ1-5	.	TRBV5-1	.	CASSLESGEPQHF	TGCGCCAGCAGCTTGGAAAGCGGCGAGCCCCAGCATTTT
TRBJ1-2	.	TRBV15	.	CATSRDKISFYGYTF	TGTGCCACCAGCAGAGATAAGATCAGTTTCTATGGCTACACCTTC
TRBJ2-1	.	TRBV19	.	CASTYLGTGVVEQFF	TGTGCCAGTACCTATCTGGGGACTGGGGTCGTGGAGCAGTTCTTC
TRBJ2-1	.	TRBV6-5	.	CASRSEGPSFNEQFF	TGTGCCAGCAGGTCCGAGGGCCCCTCTTTCAATGAGCAGTTCTTC
TRBJ1-1	.	TRBV9	.	CASSWGARDTEAFF	TGTGCCAGCAGCTGGGGCGCCAGGGACACTGAAGCTTTCTTT
TRBJ2-3	.	TRBV27	.	CASSFRETATQYF	TGTGCCAGCAGTTTCAGGGAAACTGCTACGCAGTATTTT